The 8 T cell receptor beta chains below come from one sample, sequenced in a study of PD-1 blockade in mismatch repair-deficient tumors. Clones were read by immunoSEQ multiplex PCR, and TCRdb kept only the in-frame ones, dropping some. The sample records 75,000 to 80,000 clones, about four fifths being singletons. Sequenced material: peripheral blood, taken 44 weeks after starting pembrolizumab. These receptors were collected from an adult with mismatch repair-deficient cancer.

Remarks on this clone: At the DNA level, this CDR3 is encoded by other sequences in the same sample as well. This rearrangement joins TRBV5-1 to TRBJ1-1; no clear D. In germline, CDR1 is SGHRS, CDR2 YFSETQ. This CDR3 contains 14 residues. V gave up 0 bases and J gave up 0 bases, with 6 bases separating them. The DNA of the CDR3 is TGCGCCAGCAGCTTGGAGGGCCTGAACACTGAAGCTTTCTTT. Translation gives CASSLEGLNTEAFF.

The DNA for the CDR3 is TGTGCCAGCAGCACGACGGACAGCCAGGAGGGTGGCTACACCTTC. Amino acids: CASSTTDSQEGGYTF. This chain connects TRBV7-2 to TRBJ1-2, with a weak D call TRBD1 (6 bases). CDR3 length: 15 amino acids. Germline V gives CDR1 SGHTA, CDR2 FQGNSA. V lost 5 bases to trimming and J lost 7 bases, with 20 bases between them.

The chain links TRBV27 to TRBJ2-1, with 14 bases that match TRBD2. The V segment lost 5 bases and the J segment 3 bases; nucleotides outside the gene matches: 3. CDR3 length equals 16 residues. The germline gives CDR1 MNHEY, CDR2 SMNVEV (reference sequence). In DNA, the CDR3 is TGTGCCAGCAGTGTGACTAGCGGGAGGGTCTACAATGAGCAGTTCTTC. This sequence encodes CASSVTSGRVYNEQFF.

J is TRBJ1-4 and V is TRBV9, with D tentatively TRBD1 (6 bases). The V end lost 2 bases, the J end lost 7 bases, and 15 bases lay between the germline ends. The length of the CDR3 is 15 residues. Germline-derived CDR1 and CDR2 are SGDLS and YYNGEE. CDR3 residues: CASSVGGTSIEKLFF. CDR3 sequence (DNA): TGTGCCAGCAGCGTCGGGGGGACATCTATTGAAAAACTGTTTTTT.

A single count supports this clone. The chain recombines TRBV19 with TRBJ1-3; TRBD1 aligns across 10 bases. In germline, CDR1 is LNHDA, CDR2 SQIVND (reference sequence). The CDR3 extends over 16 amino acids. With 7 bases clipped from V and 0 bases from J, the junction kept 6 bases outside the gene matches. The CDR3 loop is CASTPGDRGSGNTIYF. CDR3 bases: TGTGCCAGTACCCCAGGGGACAGGGGCTCTGGAAACACCATATATTTT.

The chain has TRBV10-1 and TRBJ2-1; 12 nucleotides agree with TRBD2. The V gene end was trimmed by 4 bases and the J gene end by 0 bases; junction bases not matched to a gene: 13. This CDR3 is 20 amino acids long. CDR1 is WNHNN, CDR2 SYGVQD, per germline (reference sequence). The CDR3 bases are TGCGCCAGCAGTGGTTCGCGGCTAGCGGGAGGGCCCGTCTCCTACAATGAGCAGTTCTTC. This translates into CASSGSRLAGGPVSYNEQFF.

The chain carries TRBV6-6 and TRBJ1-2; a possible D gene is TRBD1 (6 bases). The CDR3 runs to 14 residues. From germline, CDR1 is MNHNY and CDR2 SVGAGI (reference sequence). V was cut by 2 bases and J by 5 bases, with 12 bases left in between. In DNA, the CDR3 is TGTGCCAGCAGTTACAGGGGGGGCCGGTATGGCTACACCTTC. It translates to CASSYRGGRYGYTF.

CDR3 DNA: TGTGCCAGCAGTTCTAACCTGGGACAGGGTTATGGCTACACCTTC. Protein sequence: CASSSNLGQGYGYTF. The chain is built from TRBV6-5 and TRBJ1-2; the match to TRBD1 covers 9 bases. CDR1 and CDR2 from the germline V gene are MNHEY and SVGAGI. After removal of 4 bases from V and 5 bases from J, the junction contained 8 bases not matched to a gene. The CDR3 runs 15 residues.